Presented here are 26 T cell receptor beta chains from one specimen sequenced in a study of blood T cell repertoires in COVID-19. The method was immunoSEQ multiplex PCR; TCRdb's version includes in-frame clones alone and lacks a portion of them. The sample shows tens of thousands of clones, 70% to 90% of them seen only once. The sequencing sample was made of peripheral blood. The source is a human donor in a cohort sampled during active COVID-19.

The genes are TRBV7-2 and TRBJ1-1; TRBD1 matches 10 bases. The CDR3 contains 14 residues. V shed 4 bases and J 4 bases; nucleotides not matched to a gene: 3. Germline assignment: CDR1 SGHTA and CDR2 FQGNSA. The DNA for the CDR3 is TGTGCCAGCAGCTCTTGGACAGGGGGCACTGAAGCTTTCTTT. Protein: CASSSWTGGTEAFF. Together with reference TRBV7-2 and TRBJ1-1, the CDR3 gives the full variable domain: GAGVSQSPSNKVTEKGKDVELRCDPISGHTALYWYRQSLGQGLEFLIYFQGNSAPDKSGLPSDRFSAERTGGSVSTLTIQRTQQEDSAVYLCASSSWTGGTEAFFGQGTRLTVV.

V is TRBV7-2 and J is TRBJ1-2; maybe TRBD1 (6 bases). Germline V gives CDR1 SGHTA, CDR2 FQGNSA. CDR3 length: 14 amino acids. V shed 8 bases and J shed 2 bases, with 15 bases lying between them. The DNA for the CDR3 is TGTGCCAGCGTCGCCGGACAGCAAAACTATGGCTACACCTTC. Translated: CASVAGQQNYGYTF.

The chain employs TRBV5-1 and TRBJ2-7; 10 bases fit TRBD2. Trimming took 0 bases from V and 6 from J; bases not matched to a gene: 6. The V gene's germline CDR1 is SGHRS and CDR2 YFSETQ. The length of the CDR3 is 15 residues. In DNA form, the CDR3 reads TGCGCCAGCAGCTTGGTAACTAGCGGGGCCTCCGAGCAGTACTTC. As protein: CASSLVTSGASEQYF.

V and J are TRBV7-8 and TRBJ2-1; 8 positions agree with TRBD2. The CDR3 has 13 residues. CDR1 is SGHVS and CDR2 is FQNEAQ in the germline V gene. With 4 bases clipped from V and 6 bases from J, the junction kept 2 bases outside the gene matches. As DNA, the CDR3 is TGTGCCAGCAGCTACGGGACTAGCAATGAGCAGTTCTTC. Protein: CASSYGTSNEQFF.

V and J are TRBV2 and TRBJ2-7; D perhaps matches TRBD1 (5 bases). The germline V gene has CDR1 SNHLY and CDR2 FYNNEI. The CDR3 consists of 13 residues. Deletions cut 4 bases from V and 5 bases from J, with 12 bases between. CDR3 sequence (DNA): TGTGCCAGCAGTGGGCAGGGTATCGACGAGCAGTACTTC. The encoded protein is CASSGQGIDEQYF. Based on the CDR3 plus reference TRBV2 and TRBJ2-7, the full variable domain is EPEVTQTPSHQVTQMGQEVILRCVPISNHLYFYWYRQILGQKVEFLVSFYNNEISEKSEIFDDQFSVERPDGSNFTLKIRSTKLEDSAMYFCASSGQGIDEQYFGPGTRLTVT.

The chain joins TRBV9 to TRBJ2-3; TRBD2 might be the D (5 bases). The CDR3 covers 12 residues. CDR1 is SGDLS, CDR2 YYNGEE, per germline. Trimming left V 3 bases short and J 6 bases short, with 8 bases between. Here the CDR3 DNA reads TGTGCCAGCAGCGGGACGGGGGATACGCAGTATTTT. Amino acids: CASSGTGDTQYF.

The chain joins TRBV7-9 to TRBJ1-2; no reliable D call. CDR3 size: 14 residues. Trimming stripped 1 base from V and 2 bases from J, with 8 bases between. Germline-derived CDR1 and CDR2 are SEHNR and FQNEAQ (reference sequence). CDR3 DNA: TGTGCCAGCAGCTTAGGCCAGGCCAACTATGGCTACACCTTC. Protein product: CASSLGQANYGYTF.

V usage is TRBV12-3 or TRBV12-4 and J usage is TRBJ1-3; 7 bases match TRBD1. The CDR3 length is 12 residues. The junction had 8 bases not matched to a gene; V was cut back by 7 bases and J by 11 bases. The CDR3 is CASNLRRGPIYF. CDR3 DNA sequence: TGTGCCAGCAACTTGCGTAGGGGGCCCATATATTTT.

This chain uses TRBV19 with TRBJ1-5; 12 bases map to TRBD1. V lost 5 bases and J lost 3; bases outside the gene matches: 11. CDR1 and CDR2 from the germline V gene are LNHDA and SQIVND (reference sequence). The CDR3 covers 18 residues. The CDR3 loop is CASSPVPGQGAVNQPQHF. CDR3 nucleotides: TGTGCCAGTAGTCCCGTACCGGGACAGGGGGCGGTCAATCAGCCCCAGCATTTT.

The chain joins TRBV4-1 to TRBJ1-5; the match to TRBD1 covers 8 bases. In germline, CDR1 is MGHRA, CDR2 YSYEKL. This CDR3 has 16 residues. J was trimmed by 6 bases and V by 0 bases; bases with no gene match: 7. CDR3 nucleotides: TGCGCCAGCAGCCAAGATGATACAGGGGGTTTTCAGCCCCAGCATTTT. This sequence encodes CASSQDDTGGFQPQHF.

The chain recombines TRBV7-9 with TRBJ2-1; D is perhaps TRBD1 (5 bases). The CDR3 runs to 13 residues. Looked up from germline, CDR1 is SEHNR and CDR2 is FQNEAQ (reference sequence). Trimming stripped 1 base from V and 5 bases from J, with 6 bases between. This CDR3 is CASSLGGHNEQFF. The DNA of the CDR3 is TGTGCCAGCAGCTTAGGGGGCCACAATGAGCAGTTCTTC.

The chain employs TRBV5-6 and TRBJ1-6; tentative D call: TRBD1 (6 bases). V lost 4 bases to trimming and J lost 9 bases, with 20 bases between them. The CDR3 totals 16 residues. From germline, CDR1 is SGHDT and CDR2 YYEEEE. CDR3 nucleotides: TGTGCCAGCAGCCTGGGTGGGGGGGGCTCGACTTCACCCCTCCACTTT. Translating gives CASSLGGGGSTSPLHF.

The J gene is TRBJ2-1, the V gene TRBV24-1; TRBD1 is a possible D gene (6 bases). The V end was cut by 3 bases, the J end by 5 bases, with 13 bases between. This CDR3 comprises 15 residues. Germline assignment: CDR1 KGHDR and CDR2 SFDVKD. The CDR3 nucleotides are TGTGCCACCAGTGATCAGAGGGACATAAACAATGAGCAGTTCTTC. Translating gives CATSDQRDINNEQFF.

The chain is built from TRBV7-2 and TRBJ2-5; unclear D gene. Trimming stripped 4 bases from V and 3 bases from J, with 9 bases between. The CDR3 extends over 13 amino acids. Germline V gene lookup returns CDR1 SGHTA and CDR2 FQGNSA. The CDR3 is CASSSLYEETQYF. CDR3 in DNA: TGTGCCAGCAGCTCCCTCTATGAAGAGACCCAGTACTTC.

The chain employs TRBV7-2 and TRBJ1-1; 8 positions agree with TRBD1. The trim removed 4 bases at V and 1 base at J, leaving 14 bases unmatched. Looked up from germline, CDR1 is SGHTA and CDR2 is FQGNSA. The CDR3 is 18 amino acids. CDR3 nucleotide sequence: TGTGCCAGCAGCTGGAGTGCGAGACAGGGGCTAAGGAACACTGAAGCTTTCTTT. Translation: CASSWSARQGLRNTEAFF. The complete variable domain, with remaining parts taken from reference TRBV7-2 and TRBJ1-1, reads GAGVSQSPSNKVTEKGKDVELRCDPISGHTALYWYRQSLGQGLEFLIYFQGNSAPDKSGLPSDRFSAERTGGSVSTLTIQRTQQEDSAVYLCASSWSARQGLRNTEAFFGQGTRLTVV.

The chain employs TRBV3-1 (or the pseudogene TRBV3-2) and TRBJ2-7, with D unresolved. Looked up from germline, CDR1 is LGHDT and CDR2 is YNNKEL (reference sequence). Between the trimmed V and J ends, which lost 1 base and 3 bases, there was a span of 10 bases. The CDR3 sequence is 14 residues long. The CDR3 region has the DNA TGTGCCAGCAGCCAAGCAGGCAGATACTACGAGCAGTACTTC. Its translation: CASSQAGRYYEQYF.

V is TRBV7-9 and J is TRBJ2-6, with TRBD1 as a possible D gene (5 bases). The CDR3 spans 16 residues. V was trimmed by 4 bases and J by 1 base, leaving 11 bases between them. Per germline, CDR1 SEHNR and CDR2 FQNEAQ (reference sequence). The CDR3 nucleotides are TGTGCCAGCAGCTCCTCCTCAGGGTCTGGGGCCAACGTCCTGACTTTC. Protein sequence: CASSSSSGSGANVLTF.

The V call is TRBV6-9, the J call TRBJ1-1, with TRBD1 matching over 7 bases. V shed 2 bases and J 3 bases; nucleotides not matched to a gene: 9. This CDR3 has 16 residues. Germline V gene data show CDR1 as MNHGY and CDR2 as SVAAGI. DNA of the CDR3: TGTGCCAGCAGTTATCTAGACAGGGTGAGAGACACTGAAGCTTTCTTT. This encodes CASSYLDRVRDTEAFF.

The rearrangement joins TRBV12-3 or TRBV12-4 to TRBJ2-3; D unresolved. The CDR3 covers 13 residues. V lost 3 bases and J lost 4, with 8 bases in between. The CDR3 DNA reads as TGTGCCAGCAGTTTCCAGAACCCAGATACGCAGTATTTT. It codes for CASSFQNPDTQYF.

The chain has TRBV3-1 (or the pseudogene TRBV3-2) and TRBJ2-4; no definite D call. CDR3 length equals 15 residues. Looked up from germline, CDR1 is LGHDT and CDR2 is YNNKEL (reference sequence). V lost 0 bases, J lost 0 bases, and 6 bases lay in between. The CDR3 reads CASSQEQIAKNIQYF. The CDR3 DNA reads as TGTGCCAGCAGCCAAGAACAAATAGCCAAAAACATTCAGTACTTC.

The chain joins TRBV9 to TRBJ1-6, with D tentatively TRBD1 (5 bases). Germline CDR1 SGDLS, CDR2 YYNGEE. This CDR3 is built from 16 residues. V was shortened by 0 bases and J by 4 bases, with 11 bases between the two germline ends. The CDR3 sequence is CASSVEPGSYNSPLHF. CDR3 DNA sequence: TGTGCCAGCAGCGTAGAACCAGGGTCGTATAATTCACCCCTCCACTTT.

The chain has TRBV3-1 (or the pseudogene TRBV3-2) and TRBJ1-2; D unclear. Germline V gene sequence: CDR1 LGHDT, CDR2 YNNKEL (reference sequence). CDR3 length equals 15 residues. The V end lost 3 bases, the J end lost 5 bases, and 16 bases lay between the germline ends. The CDR3 sequence: CASSHMTPLRYGYTF. In DNA form, the CDR3 reads TGTGCCAGCAGCCATATGACACCCCTTAGGTATGGCTACACCTTC.

The chain has TRBV12-5 and TRBJ2-2; D is possibly TRBD1 (6 bases). The CDR3 loop spans 16 amino acids. Germline loops: CDR1 LGHNT, CDR2 FRNRAP. The V and J ends lost 2 bases and 1 base respectively, with 11 bases between them. The CDR3 sequence: CASGLPGTLNTGELFF. The CDR3 DNA reads as TGTGCTAGTGGTTTGCCCGGGACACTGAACACCGGGGAGCTGTTTTTT. The full variable domain, completed using reference TRBV12-5 and TRBJ2-2, is DARVTQTPRHKVTEMGQEVTMRCQPILGHNTVFWYRQTMMQGLELLAYFRNRAPLDDSGMPKDRFSAEMPDATLATLKIQPSEPRDSAVYFCASGLPGTLNTGELFFGEGSRLTVL.

This chain joins TRBV5-6 and TRBJ2-5; 8 nucleotides align to TRBD1. This CDR3 is 13 amino acids long. Germline CDR1 reads SGHDT; CDR2 reads YYEEEE. V gave up 1 base and J gave up 6 bases; unmatched junction bases: 2. The CDR3 region is CASSLTGGQTQYF. The CDR3 coding sequence is TGTGCCAGCAGCTTGACAGGGGGTCAGACCCAGTACTTC.

This clone was counted between two and nine times. This chain joins TRBV6-4 and TRBJ1-2; the D is unclear. V was trimmed by 5 bases and J by 6 bases, leaving 13 bases between them. CDR1 MRHNA and CDR2 SNTAGT come from the germline V gene. The length of the CDR3 is 13 residues. The CDR3 sequence is CASSREEGHGYTF. For the CDR3, the DNA is TGTGCCAGCAGTCGAGAGGAGGGCCATGGCTACACCTTC.

The chain combines TRBV13 with TRBJ2-1; D gene uncertain. Germline V CDR1 and CDR2: PRHDT, FYEKMQ (reference sequence). The CDR3 length is 15 residues. V shed 0 bases and J shed 0 bases, with 6 bases lying between them. The CDR3 loop is CASSLGKSSYNEQFF. The CDR3 DNA reads TGTGCCAGCAGCTTAGGCAAGAGCTCCTACAATGAGCAGTTCTTC.